The present TCR beta chain was sequenced within a study of T cells in Graves' hyperthyroidism and ophthalmopathy. General study points: Blood held most thyroid clonotypes expanded above 0.001 frequency.

There are many counts of this clonotype. As yet, its antigen is unknown. Researchers took RNA transcripts and amplified the TCR beta CDR3 regions from them. A first-round RT-PCR of the TCR CDR3 used the HTBI primer set. TCRdb reanalysed the multiplex PCR reads using MiXCR and keeps one entry per CDR3 protein. The table shows roughly 500,000 distinct CDR3 sequences, with around a quarter occurring only once. Diagnoses were made from clinical symptoms, serum measures (thyroxine and TRAb), thyroid ultrasound and orbital computed tomography. Germline values: CDR1 SQVTM, CDR2 ANQGSEA. The ends were cut back, 8 bases at V and 3 bases at J, with 19 bases in the middle. This CDR3 is 14 amino acids long.

The receptor was derived from a young woman with Graves' ophthalmopathy. Sequencing used blood. The chain uses TRBV29-1 and TRBJ1-1; D call uncertain. The CDR3 loop reads CSSLGGKPYTEAFF. CDR3 DNA: TGCAGCTCCCTGGGAGGCAAACCTTACACTGAAGCTTTCTTT.